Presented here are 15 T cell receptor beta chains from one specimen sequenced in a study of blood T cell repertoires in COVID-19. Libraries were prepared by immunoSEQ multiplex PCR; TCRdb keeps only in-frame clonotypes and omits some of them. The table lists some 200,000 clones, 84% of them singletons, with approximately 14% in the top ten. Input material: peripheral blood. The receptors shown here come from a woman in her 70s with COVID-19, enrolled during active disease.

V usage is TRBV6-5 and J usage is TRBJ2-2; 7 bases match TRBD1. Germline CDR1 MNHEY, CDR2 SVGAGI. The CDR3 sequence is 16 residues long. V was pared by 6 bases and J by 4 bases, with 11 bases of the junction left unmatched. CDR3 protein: CASRYILAGGTGELFF. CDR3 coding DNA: TGTGCCAGCAGATACATCCTCGCAGGGGGCACCGGGGAGCTGTTTTTT.

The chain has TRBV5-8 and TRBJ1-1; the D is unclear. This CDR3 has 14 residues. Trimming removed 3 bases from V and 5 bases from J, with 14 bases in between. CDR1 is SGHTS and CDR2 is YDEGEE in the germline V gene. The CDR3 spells CASSSDRGGTEAFF. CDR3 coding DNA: TGTGCCAGCAGCTCCGACCGGGGAGGGACTGAAGCTTTCTTT. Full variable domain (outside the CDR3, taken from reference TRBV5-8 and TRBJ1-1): EAGVTQSPTHLIKTRGQQATLRCSPISGHTSVYWYQQALGLGLQFLLWYDEGEERNRGNFPPRFSGRQFPNYSSELNVNALELEDSALYLCASSSDRGGTEAFFGQGTRLTVV.

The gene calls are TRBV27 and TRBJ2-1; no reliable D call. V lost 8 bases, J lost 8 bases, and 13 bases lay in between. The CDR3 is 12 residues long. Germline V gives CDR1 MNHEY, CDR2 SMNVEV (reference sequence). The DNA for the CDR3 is TGTGCCAGCGGGCTGACATGGGATGAGCAGTTCTTC. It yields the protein CASGLTWDEQFF.

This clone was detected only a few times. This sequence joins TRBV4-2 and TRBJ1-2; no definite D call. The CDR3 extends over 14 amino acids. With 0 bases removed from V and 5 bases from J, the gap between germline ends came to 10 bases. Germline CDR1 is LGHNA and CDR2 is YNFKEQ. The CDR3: CASSQEPPGYGYTF. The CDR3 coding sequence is TGTGCCAGCAGCCAAGAACCGCCAGGATATGGCTACACCTTC.

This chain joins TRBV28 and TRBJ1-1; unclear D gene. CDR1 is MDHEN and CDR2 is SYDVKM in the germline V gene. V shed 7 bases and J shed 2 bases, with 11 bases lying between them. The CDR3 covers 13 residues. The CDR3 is CASTLGSNTEAFF. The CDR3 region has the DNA TGTGCCAGCACCCTCGGTAGCAACACTGAAGCTTTCTTT.

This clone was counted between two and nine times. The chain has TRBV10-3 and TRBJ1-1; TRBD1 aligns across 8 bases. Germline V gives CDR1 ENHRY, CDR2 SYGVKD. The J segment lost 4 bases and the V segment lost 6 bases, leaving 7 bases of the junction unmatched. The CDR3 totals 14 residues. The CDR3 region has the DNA TGTGCCATCAGGGCAGGGGGCACGGGCACTGAAGCTTTCTTT. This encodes CAIRAGGTGTEAFF.

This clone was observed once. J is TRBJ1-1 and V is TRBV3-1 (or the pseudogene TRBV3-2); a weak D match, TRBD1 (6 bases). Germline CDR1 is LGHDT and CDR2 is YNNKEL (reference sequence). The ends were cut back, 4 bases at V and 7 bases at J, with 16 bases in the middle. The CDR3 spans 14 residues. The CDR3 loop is CASSLQGVGGEAFF. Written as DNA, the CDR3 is TGTGCCAGCAGCCTCCAGGGTGTAGGGGGTGAAGCTTTCTTT.

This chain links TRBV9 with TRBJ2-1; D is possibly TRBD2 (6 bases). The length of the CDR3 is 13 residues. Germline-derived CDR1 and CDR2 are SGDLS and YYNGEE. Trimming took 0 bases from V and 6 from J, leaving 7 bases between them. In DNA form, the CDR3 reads TGTGCCAGCAGCGTAGGGGGACTCAATGAGCAGTTCTTC. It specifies CASSVGGLNEQFF.

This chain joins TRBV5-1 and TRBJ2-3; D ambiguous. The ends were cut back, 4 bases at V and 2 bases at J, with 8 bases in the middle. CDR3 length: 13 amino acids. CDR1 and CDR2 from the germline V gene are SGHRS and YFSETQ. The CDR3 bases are TGCGCCAGCAGCCTCCCCCCCACAGATACGCAGTATTTT. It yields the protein CASSLPPTDTQYF.

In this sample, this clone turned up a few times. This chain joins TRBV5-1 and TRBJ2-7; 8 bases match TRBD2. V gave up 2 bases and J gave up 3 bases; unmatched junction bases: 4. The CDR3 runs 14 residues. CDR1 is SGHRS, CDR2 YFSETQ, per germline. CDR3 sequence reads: CASSLSGTSYEQYF. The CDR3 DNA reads TGCGCCAGCAGCTTATCCGGGACTAGCTACGAGCAGTACTTC.

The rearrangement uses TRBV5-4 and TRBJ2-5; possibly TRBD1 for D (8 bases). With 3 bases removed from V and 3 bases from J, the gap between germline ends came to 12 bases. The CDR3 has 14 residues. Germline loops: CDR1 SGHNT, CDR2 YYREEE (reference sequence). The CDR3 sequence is CASSSGGQEETQYF. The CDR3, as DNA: TGTGCCAGCAGCTCGGGGGGACAGGAAGAGACCCAGTACTTC.

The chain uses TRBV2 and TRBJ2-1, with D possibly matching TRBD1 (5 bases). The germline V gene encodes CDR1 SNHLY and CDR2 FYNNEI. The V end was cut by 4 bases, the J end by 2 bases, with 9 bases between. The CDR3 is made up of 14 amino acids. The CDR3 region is CASSGAGTYNEQFF. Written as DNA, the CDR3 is TGTGCCAGCAGTGGGGCAGGGACCTACAATGAGCAGTTCTTC.

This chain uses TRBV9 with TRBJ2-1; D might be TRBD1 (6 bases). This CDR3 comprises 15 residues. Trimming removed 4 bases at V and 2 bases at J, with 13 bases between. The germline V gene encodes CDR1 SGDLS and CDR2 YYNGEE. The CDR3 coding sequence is TGTGCCAGCAGCCTCGGACAGTTTCCCTACAATGAGCAGTTCTTC. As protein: CASSLGQFPYNEQFF.

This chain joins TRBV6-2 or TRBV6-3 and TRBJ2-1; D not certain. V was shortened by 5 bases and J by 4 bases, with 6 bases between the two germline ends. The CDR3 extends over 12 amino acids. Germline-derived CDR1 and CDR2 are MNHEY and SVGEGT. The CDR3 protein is CASSTTYNEQFF. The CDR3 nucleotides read TGTGCCAGCAGTACGACTTACAATGAGCAGTTCTTC.

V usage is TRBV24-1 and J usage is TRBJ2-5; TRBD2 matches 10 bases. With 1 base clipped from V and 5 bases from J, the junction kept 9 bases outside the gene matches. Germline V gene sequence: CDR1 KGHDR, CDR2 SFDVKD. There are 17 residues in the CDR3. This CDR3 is CATSDLGSGGAGETQYF. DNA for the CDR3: TGTGCCACCAGTGATTTAGGCAGCGGGGGGGCTGGGGAGACCCAGTACTTC.